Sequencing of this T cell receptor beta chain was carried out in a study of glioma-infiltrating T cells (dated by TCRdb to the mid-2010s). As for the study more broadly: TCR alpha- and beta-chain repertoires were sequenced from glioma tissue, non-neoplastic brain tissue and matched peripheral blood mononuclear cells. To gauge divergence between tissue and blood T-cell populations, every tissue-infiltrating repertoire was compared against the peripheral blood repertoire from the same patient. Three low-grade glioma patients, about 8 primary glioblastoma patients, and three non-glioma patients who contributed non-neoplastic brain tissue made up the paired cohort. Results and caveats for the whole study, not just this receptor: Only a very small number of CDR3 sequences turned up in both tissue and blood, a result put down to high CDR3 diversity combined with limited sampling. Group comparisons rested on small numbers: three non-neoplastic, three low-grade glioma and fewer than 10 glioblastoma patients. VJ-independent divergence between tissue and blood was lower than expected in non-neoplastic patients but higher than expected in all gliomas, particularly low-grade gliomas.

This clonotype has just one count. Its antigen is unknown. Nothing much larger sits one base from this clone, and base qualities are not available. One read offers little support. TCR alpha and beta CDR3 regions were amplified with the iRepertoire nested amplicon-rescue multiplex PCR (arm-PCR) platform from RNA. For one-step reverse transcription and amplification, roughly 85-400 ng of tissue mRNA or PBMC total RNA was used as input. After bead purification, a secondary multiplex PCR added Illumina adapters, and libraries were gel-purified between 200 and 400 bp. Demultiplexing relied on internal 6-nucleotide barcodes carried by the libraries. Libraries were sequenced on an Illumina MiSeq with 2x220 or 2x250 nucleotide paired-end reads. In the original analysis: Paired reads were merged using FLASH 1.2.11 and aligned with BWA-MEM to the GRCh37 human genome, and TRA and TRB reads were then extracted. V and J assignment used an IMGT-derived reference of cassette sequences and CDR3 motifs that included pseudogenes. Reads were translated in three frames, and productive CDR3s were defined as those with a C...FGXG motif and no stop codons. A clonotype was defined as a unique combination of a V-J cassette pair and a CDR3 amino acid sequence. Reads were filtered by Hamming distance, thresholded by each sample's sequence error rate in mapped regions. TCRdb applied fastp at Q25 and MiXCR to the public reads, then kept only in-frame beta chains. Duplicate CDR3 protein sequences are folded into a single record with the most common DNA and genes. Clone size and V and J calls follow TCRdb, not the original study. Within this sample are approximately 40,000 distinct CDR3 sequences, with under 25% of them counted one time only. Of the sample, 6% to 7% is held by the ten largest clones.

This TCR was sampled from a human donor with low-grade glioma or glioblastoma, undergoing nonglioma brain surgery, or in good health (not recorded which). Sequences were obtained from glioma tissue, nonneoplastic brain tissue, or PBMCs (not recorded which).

For the CDR3, the sequence is CASSPNWDIGTEAFF. The sequenced DNA is TGTGCCAGCAGTCCCAACTGGGATATCGGGACTGAAGCTTTCTTT. The sequence links TRBV6-2 or TRBV6-3 to TRBJ1-1; the D gene cannot be resolved reliably. V lost 5 bases and J lost 5 bases; the stretch between them is 18 bases long. The cysteine opens and the phenylalanine closes a CDR3 of 15 amino acids. Here the CDR3 DNA is all that survives: 45 bases in frame from base 1. CDR1 and CDR2, per the germline V gene, are MNHEY and SVGEGT.